One sample yielded the 6 T cell receptor beta chains listed below, sequenced in a study of T-cell reconstitution after alpha-beta-depleted transplantation in children. Unique molecular identifiers featured in how the TCRbeta library was prepared. TCRdb called the PCR reads again in MiXCR, with one record for every CDR3 protein. The sample records around 960,000 distinct CDR3 sequences, about 29% being singletons. Sample: PBMCs, mostly from graft donor cells, taken 360 days after TCRalphabeta/CD19-depleted stem cell transplant. The receptors come from a boy in the first two years of life who had a stem cell transplant for SCID, so the T cells may come from the graft donor.

V and J are TRBV7-2 and TRBJ2-7; the D call may be TRBD1 or TRBD2 (5 bases each). Trimming stripped 1 base from V and 7 bases from J, with 20 bases between. Germline CDR1 and CDR2: SGHTA and FQGNSA. The CDR3 has 16 residues. In DNA, the CDR3 is TGTGCCAGCAGCTTAGTAATGGCAGGGAGACGAGGTGAGCAGTACTTC. This encodes CASSLVMAGRRGEQYF. Supplemented by reference TRBV7-2 and TRBJ2-7, the full variable domain reads GAGVSQSPSNKVTEKGKDVELRCDPISGHTALYWYRQSLGQGLEFLIYFQGNSAPDKSGLPSDRFSAERTGGSVSTLTIQRTQQEDSAVYLCASSLVMAGRRGEQYFGPGTRLTVT.

The table lists this clonotype with a few counts. As DNA, the CDR3 is TGCAGTGCTTACAGGGGGGGGGCTGACGACTACGAGCAGTACTTC. It yields the protein CSAYRGGADDYEQYF. This rearrangement joins TRBV20-1 to TRBJ2-7, with a weak D call TRBD1 (8 bases). Trimming left V 5 bases short and J 3 bases short, with 20 bases between. CDR3 length: 15 residues. CDR1 and CDR2 from the germline V gene are DFQATT and SNEGSKA (reference sequence).

This clonotype has more than one count but fewer than ten. The chain combines TRBV5-1 with TRBJ2-3; 13 nucleotides line up with TRBD2. Germline V lookup: CDR1 SGHRS, CDR2 YFSETQ. V lost 3 bases to trimming and J lost 5 bases; unmatched junction nucleotides: 6. This CDR3 has 16 residues. DNA for the CDR3: TGCGCCAGCAGCTCGCTGACTAGCGGGGGGATAGATACGCAGTATTTT. Protein product: CASSSLTSGGIDTQYF.

This clonotype was detected only a few times. The chain uses TRBV6-1 and TRBJ2-1; TRBD2 is a possible D gene (5 bases). The germline V gene encodes CDR1 MNHNS and CDR2 SASEGT. Deletions cut 4 bases from V and 11 bases from J, with 21 bases between. The CDR3 is 15 amino acids. CDR3 DNA: TGTGCCAGCAGTGGCTGGAAGGGAGCCACAATGAAGCAGTTCTTC. Translated: CASSGWKGATMKQFF.

This chain joins TRBV6-5 and TRBJ2-5; 12 bases are shared with TRBD2. The CDR3 covers 16 residues. Germline CDR1 MNHEY, CDR2 SVGAGI. J was trimmed by 2 bases and V by 1 base; bases with no gene match: 2. The CDR3 DNA reads as TGTGCCAGCAGTTACTGGACTAGCGGGGCTCAAGAGACCCAGTACTTC. Translated: CASSYWTSGAQETQYF.

This clonotype was counted only a few times. The chain carries TRBV11-2 and TRBJ2-7; 7 nucleotides line up with TRBD1. This CDR3 region has 13 residues. V trimming: 5 bases; J trimming: 5 bases; junction bases outside the gene matches: 6. Germline V CDR1 and CDR2: SGHAT, FQNNGV. Here the CDR3 reads CASSLDRNDEQYF. CDR3 coding DNA: TGTGCCAGCAGCCTGGACAGGAACGACGAGCAGTACTTC.